The T cell receptor beta chain described here comes from a study of memory CD4+ T cells and cytomegalovirus serostatus. Across the study: Donors were healthy Belgian adults, some 10 CMV seropositive and 20 to 25 seronegative.

The data were produced by immunoSEQ multiplex PCR, yet TCRdb's version contains in-frame clones alone and is incomplete. The sample has 30,000 to 50,000 clones, around 79% seen once. The sample holds one count of this clone. Single viable CD3+CD4+CD8-CD45RO+ cells were sorted as the memory CD4+ T cells. CMV serostatus came from serum IgG against pp150, pp28, p38, p52. CD4+ T cells were isolated by positive magnetic selection. The sequencing input was memory CD4+ T cells from blood. The clonotype originates from an adult in good health and CMV-seronegative.

The DNA of the CDR3 is TGTGCCAGCAGCTTGTTTGTAGGGACCTATGGCTACACCTTC. The encoded protein is CASSLFVGTYGYTF. The chain links TRBV5-6 to TRBJ1-2; TRBD1 might be the D (5 bases). In germline, CDR1 is SGHDT, CDR2 YYEEEE. This CDR3 spans 14 amino acids. V was shortened by 1 base and J by 4 bases, with 11 bases between the two germline ends.